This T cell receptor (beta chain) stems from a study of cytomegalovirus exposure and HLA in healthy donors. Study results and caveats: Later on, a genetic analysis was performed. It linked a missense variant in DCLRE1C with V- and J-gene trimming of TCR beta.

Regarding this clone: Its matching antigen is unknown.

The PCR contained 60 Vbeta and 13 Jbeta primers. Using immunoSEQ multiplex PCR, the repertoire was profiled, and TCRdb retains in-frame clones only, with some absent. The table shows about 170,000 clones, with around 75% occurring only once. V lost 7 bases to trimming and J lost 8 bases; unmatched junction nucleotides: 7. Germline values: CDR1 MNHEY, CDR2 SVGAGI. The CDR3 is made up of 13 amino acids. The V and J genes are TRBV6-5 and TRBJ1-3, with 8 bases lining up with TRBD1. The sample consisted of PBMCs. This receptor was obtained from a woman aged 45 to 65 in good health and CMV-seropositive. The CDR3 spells CASKPGGVDTIYF. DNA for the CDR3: TGTGCCAGCAAGCCAGGGGGCGTCGACACCATATATTTT.